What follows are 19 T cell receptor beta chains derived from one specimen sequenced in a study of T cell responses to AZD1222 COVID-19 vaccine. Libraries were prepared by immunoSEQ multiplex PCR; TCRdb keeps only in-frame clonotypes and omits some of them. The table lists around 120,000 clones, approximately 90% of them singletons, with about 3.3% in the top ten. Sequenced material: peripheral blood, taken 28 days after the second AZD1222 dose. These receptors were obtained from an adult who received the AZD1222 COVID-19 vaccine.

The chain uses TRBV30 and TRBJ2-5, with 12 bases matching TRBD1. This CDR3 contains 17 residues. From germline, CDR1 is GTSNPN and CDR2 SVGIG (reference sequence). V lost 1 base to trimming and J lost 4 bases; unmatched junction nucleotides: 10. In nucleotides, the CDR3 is TGTGCCTGGAGTGAGGGGGCCGGGACAGGGGGCGCAGAGACCCAGTACTTC. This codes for CAWSEGAGTGGAETQYF.

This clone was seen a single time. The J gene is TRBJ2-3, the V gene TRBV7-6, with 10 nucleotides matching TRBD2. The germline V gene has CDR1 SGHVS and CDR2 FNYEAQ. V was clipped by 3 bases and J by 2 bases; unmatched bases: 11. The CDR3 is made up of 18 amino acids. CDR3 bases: TGTGCCAGCAGCTTTTTCACGTCAGCGGGGGGGAACACAGATACGCAGTATTTT. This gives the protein CASSFFTSAGGNTDTQYF.

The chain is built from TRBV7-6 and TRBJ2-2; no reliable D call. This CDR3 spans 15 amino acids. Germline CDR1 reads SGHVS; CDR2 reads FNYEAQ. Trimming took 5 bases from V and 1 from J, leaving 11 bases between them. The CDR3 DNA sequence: TGTGCCAGCAGCCCTGCGGATTGGAACACCGGGGAGCTGTTTTTT. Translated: CASSPADWNTGELFF.

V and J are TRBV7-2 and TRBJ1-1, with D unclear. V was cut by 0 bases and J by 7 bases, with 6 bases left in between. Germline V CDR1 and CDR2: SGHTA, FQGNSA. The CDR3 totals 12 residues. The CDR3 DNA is TGTGCCAGCAGCTTAGCGCGGAGTGAAGCTTTCTTT. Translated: CASSLARSEAFF.

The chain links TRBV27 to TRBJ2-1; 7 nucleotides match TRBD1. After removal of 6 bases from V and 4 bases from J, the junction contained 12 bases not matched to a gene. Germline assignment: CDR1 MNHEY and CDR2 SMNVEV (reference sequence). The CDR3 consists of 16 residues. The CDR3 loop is CASRLRTGKTYNEQFF. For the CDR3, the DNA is TGTGCCAGCAGACTTCGGACAGGCAAGACTTACAATGAGCAGTTCTTC.

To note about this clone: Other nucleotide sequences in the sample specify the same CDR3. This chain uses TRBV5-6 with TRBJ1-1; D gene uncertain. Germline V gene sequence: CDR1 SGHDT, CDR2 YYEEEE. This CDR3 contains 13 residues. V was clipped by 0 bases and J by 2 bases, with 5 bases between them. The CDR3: CASSLGPNTEAFF. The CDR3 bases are TGTGCCAGCAGCTTGGGGCCCAACACTGAAGCTTTCTTT.

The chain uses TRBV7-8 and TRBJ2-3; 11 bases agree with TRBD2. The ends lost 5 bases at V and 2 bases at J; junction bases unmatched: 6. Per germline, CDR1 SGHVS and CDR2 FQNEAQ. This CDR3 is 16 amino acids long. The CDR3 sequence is CASSERTSGFTDTQYF. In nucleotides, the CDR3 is TGTGCCAGCAGCGAGCGGACTAGCGGGTTCACAGATACGCAGTATTTT.

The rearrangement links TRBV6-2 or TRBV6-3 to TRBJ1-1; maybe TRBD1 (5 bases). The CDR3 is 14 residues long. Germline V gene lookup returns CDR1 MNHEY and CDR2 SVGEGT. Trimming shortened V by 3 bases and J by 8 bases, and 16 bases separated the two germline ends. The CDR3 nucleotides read TGTGCCAGCAGTTATATGGGACTAAAGGCGGAAGCTTTCTTT. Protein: CASSYMGLKAEAFF.

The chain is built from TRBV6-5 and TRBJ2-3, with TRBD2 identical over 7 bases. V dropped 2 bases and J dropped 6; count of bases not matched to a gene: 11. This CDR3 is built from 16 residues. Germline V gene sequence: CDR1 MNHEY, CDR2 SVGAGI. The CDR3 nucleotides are TGTGCCAGCAGTTACATGAATTCGGGGGGTGACGATACGCAGTATTTT. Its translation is CASSYMNSGGDDTQYF.

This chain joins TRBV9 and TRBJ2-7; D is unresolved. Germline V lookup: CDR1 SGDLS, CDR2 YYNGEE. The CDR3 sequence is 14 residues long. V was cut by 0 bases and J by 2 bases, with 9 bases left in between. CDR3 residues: CASSVAASAYEQYF. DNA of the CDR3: TGTGCCAGCAGCGTAGCTGCCTCCGCCTACGAGCAGTACTTC.

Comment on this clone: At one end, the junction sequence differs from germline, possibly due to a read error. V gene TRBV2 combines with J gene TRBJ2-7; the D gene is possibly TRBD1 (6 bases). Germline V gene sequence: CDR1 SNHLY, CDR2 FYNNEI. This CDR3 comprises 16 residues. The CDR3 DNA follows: TGTGCCAGCCGAAATATAGGGGGACACATCTCCCACGAGCAGTACTTC. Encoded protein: CASRNIGGHISHEQYF.

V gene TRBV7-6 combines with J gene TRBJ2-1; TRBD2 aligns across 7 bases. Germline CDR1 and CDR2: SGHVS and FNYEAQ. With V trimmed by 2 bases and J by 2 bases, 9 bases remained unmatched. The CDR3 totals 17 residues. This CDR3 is CASSLSVGGTTYNEQFF. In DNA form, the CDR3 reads TGTGCCAGCAGCTTATCCGTCGGGGGGACCACCTACAATGAGCAGTTCTTC.

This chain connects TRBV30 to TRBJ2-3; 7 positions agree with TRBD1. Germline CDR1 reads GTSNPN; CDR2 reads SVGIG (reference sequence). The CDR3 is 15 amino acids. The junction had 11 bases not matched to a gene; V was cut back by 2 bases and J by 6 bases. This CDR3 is CAWSSPPTGLDTQYF. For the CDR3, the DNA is TGTGCCTGGAGTTCACCTCCGACAGGGCTGGATACGCAGTATTTT.

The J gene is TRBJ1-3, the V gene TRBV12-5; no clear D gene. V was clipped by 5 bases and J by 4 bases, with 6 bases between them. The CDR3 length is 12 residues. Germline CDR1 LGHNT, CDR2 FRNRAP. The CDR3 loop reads CASGIGGNTIYF. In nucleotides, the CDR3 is TGTGCTAGTGGTATTGGAGGAAACACCATATATTTT. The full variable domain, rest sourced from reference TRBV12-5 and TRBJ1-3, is DARVTQTPRHKVTEMGQEVTMRCQPILGHNTVFWYRQTMMQGLELLAYFRNRAPLDDSGMPKDRFSAEMPDATLATLKIQPSEPRDSAVYFCASGIGGNTIYFGEGSWLTVV.

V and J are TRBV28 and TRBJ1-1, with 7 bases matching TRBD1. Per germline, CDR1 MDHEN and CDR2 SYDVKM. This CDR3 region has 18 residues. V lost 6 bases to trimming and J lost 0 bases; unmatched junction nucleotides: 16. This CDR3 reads CASSAQGVSVSLNTEAFF. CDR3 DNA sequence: TGTGCCAGCAGCGCGCAGGGGGTTAGTGTATCTTTGAACACTGAAGCTTTCTTT.

The CDR3 DNA reads as TGTGCCAGTAGTTTCCGCGGACAGGGCTACGAGCAGTACTTC. Translating gives CASSFRGQGYEQYF. The chain carries TRBV19 and TRBJ2-7, with 8 bases that match TRBD1. Trimming took 5 bases from V and 3 from J; bases not matched to a gene: 6. The V gene's germline CDR1 is LNHDA and CDR2 SQIVND (reference sequence). The CDR3 is 14 amino acids.

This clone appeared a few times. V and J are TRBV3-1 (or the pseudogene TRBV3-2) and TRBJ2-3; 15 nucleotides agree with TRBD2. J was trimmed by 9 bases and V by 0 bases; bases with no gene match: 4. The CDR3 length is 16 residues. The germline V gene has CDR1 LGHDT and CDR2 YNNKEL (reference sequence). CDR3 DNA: TGTGCCAGCAGCCAAGATTCTGGACTAGCGGGAGGGACGCAGTATTTT. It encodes CASSQDSGLAGGTQYF.

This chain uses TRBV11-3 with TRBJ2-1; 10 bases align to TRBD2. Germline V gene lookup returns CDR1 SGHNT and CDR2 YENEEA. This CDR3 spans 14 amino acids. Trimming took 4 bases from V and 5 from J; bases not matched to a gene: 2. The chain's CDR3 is CASSSSGGHNEQFF. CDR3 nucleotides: TGTGCCAGCAGCTCTAGCGGGGGACACAATGAGCAGTTCTTC.

CDR3 coding DNA: TGTGCCAGCAGCCTAGAACAGGGGGCGAACACCGGGGAGCTGTTTTTT. Its translation is CASSLEQGANTGELFF. The rearrangement joins TRBV5-4 to TRBJ2-2; 8 bases are a match to TRBD1. The germline gives CDR1 SGHNT, CDR2 YYREEE (reference sequence). Losses at the gene ends were 4 bases for V and 0 bases for J; bases not matched to a gene: 5. This CDR3 region has 16 residues.